This T cell receptor beta chain emerged from a study of blood T cell repertoires in COVID-19 (dated by TCRdb to the early 2020s). Some background on the complete study: Collaborator samples came from the United States, Italy and Spain and covered acute and convalescent phases of COVID-19. The repertoires were made available in a free public database intended to serve as a resource for research on the immune response to SARS-CoV-2. The prospective study material was composed of cDNA or gDNA derived from T cells, B-cell-depleted T cells, or PBMCs. Samples came from the ongoing ImmuneRACE study (first 160 participants) plus 1,254 subjects from 6 global collaborators. The dataset comprised deeply sampled blood TCRbeta repertoires from subjects exposed to, actively infected with, or recovered from COVID-19. HLA class I and class II types, where available, came from metadata supplied by the sample provider rather than from assay-based typing. Nearly every sample came with metadata listing a de-identified subject ID, COVID-19 status, age in years and sex.

What the study reported, not specific to this receptor: Clinical and demographic metadata were provided uncurated, with the amount varying by source and participant.

Participants in the prospective study were enrolled through a virtual design, were aged roughly 18 to 90 years, and lived in roughly 25 United States geographic areas. In the prospective study, participants were assigned to cohorts based on the clinical history participants reported in a screening survey and a study questionnaire. In the prospective study, whole blood, serum and a nasopharyngeal or oropharyngeal swab were collected from each participant by mobile phlebotomists. Prospective study participants could optionally give additional blood draws and questionnaires over an approximately two-month period. Prospective study blood samples were shipped either frozen or at room temperature before DNA extraction. TCRbeta CDR3 regions were amplified from genomic DNA by means of the immunoSEQ Assay, a bias-controlled multiplex PCR. The paper's processing steps were these. Within the assay, amplification of reference gene primers was used to estimate how many nucleated cells each sample contained. Sequence reads were collapsed and filtered to measure the absolute abundance of every unique TCRbeta CDR3 rearrangement. For each sample, productive Simpson clonality was calculated as the square root of Simpson's diversity index over productive rearrangements. TCRdb took this table from immuneACCESS and kept in-frame rearrangements with V and J called. Such tables lack part of the clones; where checked against another copy, unresolved V genes explain under half of the gap, and the rest is unexplained. The D gene and trimming were derived from the DNA, and the V and J assignments and clone size from that table. The sample table contains approximately 260,000 clones; only one count was recorded for approximately 84% of them. 2.5% to 3.5% of the sample comes from the top ten.

To note about this clone: Its binding antigen is unknown. No base-level quality is on record; no much larger clone is a single base apart.

Based on the germline V gene, the CDR1 and CDR2 sequences are MGHRA and YSYEKL. The CDR3 covers 15 residues, taking in both the cysteine and the phenylalanine. The DNA shown is the 45-base CDR3, in frame from base 1. Relative to germline, V is 5 bases shorter and J is 3 bases shorter, with 13 bases between their ends. Recombination linked TRBV4-1 to TRBJ1-4; confidence is insufficient to name the D gene. This clonotype was sampled from a woman in her forties with acute COVID-19. Source material: PBMCs or T cells enriched from blood (not recorded which). CDR3 sequence: CASSSRGNSNEKLFF. The nucleotide sequence reads as follows: TGCGCCAGCAGCTCCCGGGGTAACTCTAATGAAAAACTGTTTTTT.